This record concerns one T cell receptor beta chain sequence. Measured with immunoSEQ multiplex PCR; TCRdb has only the in-frame clones, and not every one. The sample holds roughly 97,000 clones, approximately 78% seen once. The data stem from a study of T cell clones after liver transplantation. This TCR was sampled from a human donor who received a liver transplant. This specimen consisted of CD4+ T cells from blood, obtained before liver transplant.

CDR3 sequence (DNA): TGTGCCAGCGGACAGCAGTCCTATGGCTACACCTTC. This encodes CASGQQSYGYTF. V is TRBV7-9 and J is TRBJ1-2; TRBD1 might be the D (6 bases). Germline V gives CDR1 SEHNR, CDR2 FQNEAQ (reference sequence). V gave up 8 bases and J gave up 4 bases, with 11 bases separating them. The CDR3 extends over 12 amino acids.